Presented here are 2 T cell receptor beta chains from one specimen sequenced in a study of regulatory T cells in long-lasting Graves disease. Arm-PCR with iRepertoire HTBI primers amplified the CDR3 regions for these TCR beta libraries. TCRdb fed the multiplex PCR reads into MiXCR, producing one record per CDR3 protein. Of 350,000 to 500,000 distinct CDR3 sequences in the sample, 20% to 25% were seen once. Time point denoted: persistent/refractory GD, antithyroid drugs over 5 years with positive TRAb. RNA extracted from PBMCs served as the sequencing template. The sequencing here drew on peripheral blood mononuclear cells (PBMCs), taken when the disease was refractory, from a patient treated with antithyroid drugs. The source of these receptors is a female donor with Graves disease.

Details on this clonotype: This may stem from a read error, because a much larger clone lies one nucleotide away. The J gene is TRBJ2-7, the V gene TRBV6-1; 9 bases are shared with TRBD1. Germline V gene data show CDR1 as MNHNS and CDR2 as SASEGT. V lost 6 bases and J lost 5; bases outside the gene matches: 11. The CDR3 covers 15 residues. In DNA, the CDR3 is TGTGCCAGCAGCGCCTTCCAGGGACAGGGTCACGAGCAGTACTTC. Protein product: CASSAFQGQGHEQYF.

The chain joins TRBV10-3 to TRBJ2-1; 9 positions match TRBD2. The CDR3 totals 16 residues. Trimming at V came to 3 bases and at J to 1 base, leaving 4 bases not matched to a gene. Germline values: CDR1 ENHRY, CDR2 SYGVKD. The CDR3 DNA is TGTGCCATCAGTGAACTAGCGGGCCTTTCCTACAATGAGCAGTTCTTC. It yields the protein CAISELAGLSYNEQFF.